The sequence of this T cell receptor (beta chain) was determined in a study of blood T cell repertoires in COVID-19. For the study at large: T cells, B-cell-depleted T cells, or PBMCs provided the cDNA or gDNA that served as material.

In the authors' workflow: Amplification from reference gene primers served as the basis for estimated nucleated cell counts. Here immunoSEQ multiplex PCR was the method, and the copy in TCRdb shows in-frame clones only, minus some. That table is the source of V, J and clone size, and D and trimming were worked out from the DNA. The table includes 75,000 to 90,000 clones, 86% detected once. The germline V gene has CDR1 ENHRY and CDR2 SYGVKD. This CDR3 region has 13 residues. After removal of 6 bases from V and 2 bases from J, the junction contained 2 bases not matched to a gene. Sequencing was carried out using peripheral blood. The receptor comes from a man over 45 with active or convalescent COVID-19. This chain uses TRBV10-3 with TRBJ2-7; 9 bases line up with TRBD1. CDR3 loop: CAISRQGAYEQYF. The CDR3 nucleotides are TGTGCCATCAGCCGACAGGGGGCCTACGAGCAGTACTTC.